The 32 T cell receptor beta chains listed next were all sequenced from one sample in a study of T-cell reconstitution after alpha-beta-depleted transplantation in children. Unique molecular identifiers tagged the TCRbeta library. TCRdb called the PCR reads again in MiXCR, with one record for every CDR3 protein. The sample includes about 980,000 distinct CDR3 sequences, 25% to 35% seen only once; the top ten take 28%. The sample consisted of PBMCs, mostly from graft donor cells, taken 360 days after TCRalphabeta/CD19-depleted stem cell transplant. All receptors come from a boy under two years old who had a stem cell transplant for SCID, so the T cells may come from the graft donor.

This clonotype has a handful of counts. The J gene is TRBJ2-1, the V gene TRBV6-6, with a possible D match to TRBD1 (6 bases). Looked up from germline, CDR1 is MNHNY and CDR2 is SVGAGI (reference sequence). The germline V and J ends were trimmed by 2 bases and 6 bases, with 8 bases remaining between them. This CDR3 spans 13 amino acids. The CDR3 region has the DNA TGTGCCAGCAGTTACATCAGGGGCAATGAGCAGTTCTTC. Protein sequence: CASSYIRGNEQFF.

The V gene is TRBV20-1, the J gene TRBJ2-7, with TRBD2 identical over 7 bases. This CDR3 is 12 amino acids long. J gave up 3 bases and V 5 bases, and 4 bases lay outside the gene matches. Germline CDR1 reads DFQATT; CDR2 reads SNEGSKA (reference sequence). The CDR3 DNA sequence: TGCAGTGCTGGGGAGGGGCTCTACGAGCAGTACTTC. It yields the protein CSAGEGLYEQYF.

This clonotype was counted a few times. The chain has TRBV29-1 and TRBJ1-2; the match to TRBD1 covers 7 bases. The CDR3 spans 14 residues. The germline CDR1 and CDR2 sequences are SQVTM and ANQGSEA. V shed 8 bases and J 8 bases; nucleotides not matched to a gene: 17. In nucleotides, the CDR3 is TGCAGCCCTGAGGGGGAGGGGGCGTTAAGCGGCTACACCTTC. It translates to CSPEGEGALSGYTF.

This clonotype has more than one count but fewer than ten. J is TRBJ2-3 and V is TRBV12-3 or TRBV12-4, with 12 bases aligning to TRBD2. The trim removed 2 bases at V and 1 base at J, leaving 4 bases unmatched. This CDR3 has 17 amino acids. The CDR3 nucleotides read TGTGCCAGCAGTTTACTAGCGGGGGGGCCAGGCACAGATACGCAGTATTTT. Residues: CASSLLAGGPGTDTQYF.

The chain recombines TRBV20-1 with TRBJ2-7; a possible D gene is TRBD1 (6 bases). The CDR3 length is 12 residues. V lost 3 bases and J 6 bases, leaving 12 bases between the germline ends. Germline CDR1 reads DFQATT; CDR2 reads SNEGSKA (reference sequence). The CDR3 region is CSASGQIGEQYF. The DNA of the CDR3 is TGCAGTGCTAGTGGACAGATCGGCGAGCAGTACTTC.

This clonotype was seen more than once but under ten times. The chain uses TRBV7-2 and TRBJ2-3; TRBD2 agrees at 8 bases. CDR3 length equals 16 residues. The V gene's germline CDR1 is SGHTA and CDR2 FQGNSA. The junction had 9 bases not matched to a gene; V was cut back by 3 bases and J by 4 bases. The CDR3 sequence: CASSFIRGGPPDTQYF. CDR3 in DNA: TGTGCCAGCAGCTTTATCCGGGGGGGGCCGCCAGATACGCAGTATTTT.

A remark on this clonotype: One end of the junction varies from germline; a read error may be responsible. The genes are TRBV20-1 and TRBJ2-4; either TRBD1 or TRBD2 may fit D (5 bases each). The CDR3 contains 14 residues. In germline, CDR1 is DFQATT, CDR2 SNEGSKA (reference sequence). The CDR3 is CSAHRGGAKDIQYF. The CDR3 DNA is TGCAGTGCCCACCGGGGTGGGGCCAAAGACATTCAGTACTTC.

There are a few counts of this clonotype. The rearrangement uses TRBV5-1 and TRBJ2-7, with 8 bases lining up with TRBD2. The CDR3 totals 15 residues. Trimming at V came to 4 bases and at J to 2 bases, leaving 8 bases not matched to a gene. Germline lookup yields CDR1 SGHRS and CDR2 YFSETQ. For the CDR3, the DNA is TGCGCCAGCAGCATACTGGCGGGGGGCCCCTACGAGCAGTACTTC. Its protein is CASSILAGGPYEQYF.

The genes are TRBV20-1 and TRBJ2-1; D is possibly TRBD1 or TRBD2 (5 bases each). This CDR3 comprises 14 residues. Trimming left V 6 bases short and J 4 bases short, with 16 bases between. From germline, CDR1 is DFQATT and CDR2 SNEGSKA (reference sequence). This CDR3 is CSAPGDLKYNEQFF. In DNA form, the CDR3 reads TGCAGTGCCCCCGGGGACCTCAAATACAATGAGCAGTTCTTC.

This clonotype was seen only a few times. This chain uses TRBV3-1 with TRBJ2-5; no firm D call. Germline V CDR1 and CDR2: LGHDT, YNNKEL (reference sequence). This CDR3 contains 13 residues. V was cut by 2 bases and J by 5 bases, with 9 bases left in between. The CDR3 here is CASSQMQAETQYF. The DNA of the CDR3 is TGTGCCAGCAGCCAAATGCAAGCGGAGACCCAGTACTTC.

The gene calls are TRBV20-1 and TRBJ1-1, with 7 bases matching TRBD1. V lost 1 base to trimming and J lost 11 bases; unmatched junction nucleotides: 16. The CDR3 is 15 residues long. The germline CDR1 and CDR2 sequences are DFQATT and SNEGSKA (reference sequence). Here the CDR3 reads CSARAGQVVIKAAFF. The CDR3 DNA follows: TGCAGTGCTAGAGCAGGACAGGTCGTAATAAAGGCGGCTTTCTTT.

This clonotype was seen a few times. The chain recombines TRBV9 with TRBJ2-7; a possible D gene is TRBD2 (5 bases). Germline values: CDR1 SGDLS, CDR2 YYNGEE. The CDR3 spans 17 residues. Trimming left V 3 bases short and J 2 bases short, with 21 bases between. In nucleotides, the CDR3 is TGTGCCAGCAGCGCCCTCAAAATGGGAGAGGGTGCCTACGAGCAGTACTTC. Translating it yields CASSALKMGEGAYEQYF.

The genes are TRBV20-1 and TRBJ1-2; D gene ambiguous. Germline CDR1 DFQATT, CDR2 SNEGSKA (reference sequence). The CDR3 is 11 residues long. V was cut by 7 bases and J by 4 bases, with 10 bases left in between. Here the CDR3 reads CSVAGLYGYTF. The DNA for the CDR3 is TGCAGTGTCGCGGGTCTCTATGGCTACACCTTC.

This clonotype was seen a handful of times. The gene calls are TRBV5-1 and TRBJ2-2; D is unresolved. V was trimmed by 0 bases and J by 0 bases, leaving 9 bases between them. Germline-derived CDR1 and CDR2 are SGHRS and YFSETQ. The CDR3 contains 16 residues. The CDR3 nucleotides read TGCGCCAGCAGCTTGGGGTTGAATACGAACACCGGGGAGCTGTTTTTT. As protein: CASSLGLNTNTGELFF. Full variable domain (remainder filled in from reference TRBV5-1 and TRBJ2-2): KAGVTQTPRYLIKTRGQQVTLSCSPISGHRSVSWYQQTPGQGLQFLFEYFSETQRNKGNFPGRFSGRQFSNSRSEMNVSTLELGDSALYLCASSLGLNTNTGELFFGEGSRLTVL.

V and J are TRBV12-3 or TRBV12-4 and TRBJ2-3; no reliable D call. Trimming took off 3 bases at V and 4 bases at J, with 8 bases between the two ends. The length of the CDR3 is 13 residues. This chain's CDR3 is CASSFLKPDTQYF. The CDR3, as DNA: TGTGCCAGCAGTTTTCTCAAACCAGATACGCAGTATTTT.

V is TRBV11-2 and J is TRBJ2-7, with 12 nucleotides matching TRBD1. J was trimmed by 6 bases and V by 5 bases; bases with no gene match: 8. The CDR3 covers 15 residues. The germline V gene has CDR1 SGHAT and CDR2 FQNNGV. In DNA form, the CDR3 reads TGTGCCAGCAGCGATCGGGACAGGGGGCCTCTCGAGCAGTACTTC. It is translated as CASSDRDRGPLEQYF. The full variable domain, in which reference TRBV11-2 and TRBJ2-7 provide the parts outside the CDR3, is EAGVAQSPRYKIIEKRQSVAFWCNPISGHATLYWYQQILGQGPKLLIQFQNNGVVDDSQLPKDRFSAERLKGVDSTLKIQPAKLEDSAVYLCASSDRDRGPLEQYFGPGTRLTVT.

In its sample, this clonotype was seen a few times. The rearrangement joins TRBV5-1 to TRBJ2-1; 10 bases align to TRBD2. V shed 3 bases and J 5 bases; nucleotides not matched to a gene: 14. This CDR3 is built from 18 residues. Germline V lookup: CDR1 SGHRS, CDR2 YFSETQ. In DNA, the CDR3 is TGCGCCAGCAGCTGGCGGGCGAAACTAGCGGGGAAGGACAATGAGCAGTTCTTC. This gives the protein CASSWRAKLAGKDNEQFF.

This clonotype has just a few counts. The junction departs from germline at one end; a sequencing error may be responsible. This chain links TRBV20-1 with TRBJ2-7; D may be TRBD2 (6 bases). The CDR3 has 13 residues. Germline CDR1 is DFQATT and CDR2 is SNEGSKA (reference sequence). CDR3 sequence: CSATGTPKTFHLF. In nucleotides, the CDR3 is TGCAGTGCTACCGGGACTCCTAAAACCTTCCACTTATTC.

The gene calls are TRBV5-1 and TRBJ1-3, with 8 bases fitting TRBD1. Per the germline V gene, CDR1 is SGHRS and CDR2 is YFSETQ. The length of the CDR3 is 15 residues. Unmatched junction bases numbered 3, after V lost 0 bases and J lost 4 bases. The CDR3 sequence: CASSLAGGAGNTIYF. As DNA, the CDR3 is TGCGCCAGCAGCTTGGCAGGGGGCGCCGGAAACACCATATATTTT. The whole variable domain, remainder taken from reference TRBV5-1 and TRBJ1-3, is KAGVTQTPRYLIKTRGQQVTLSCSPISGHRSVSWYQQTPGQGLQFLFEYFSETQRNKGNFPGRFSGRQFSNSRSEMNVSTLELGDSALYLCASSLAGGAGNTIYFGEGSWLTVV.

This clonotype turned up a few times. The V and J genes are TRBV7-6 and TRBJ2-5; possible D gene TRBD2, 5 bases. CDR3 length equals 15 residues. Germline CDR1 is SGHVS and CDR2 is FNYEAQ. The V end lost 5 bases, the J end lost 3 bases, and 16 bases lay between the germline ends. CDR3: CASSRHSEGKETQYF. DNA for the CDR3: TGTGCCAGCAGCAGACATAGTGAGGGCAAAGAGACCCAGTACTTC.

Worth noting for this clonotype: Its ends do not fully match the called genes, so a read error is possible. CDR3 residues: CCARDLGLAGVTDTQYF. CDR3 DNA sequence: TGCTGTGCTAGAGATCTAGGACTAGCGGGGGTCACAGATACGCAGTATTTT. The V gene is TRBV20-1, the J gene TRBJ2-3, with 13 bases matching TRBD2. Per germline, CDR1 DFQATT and CDR2 SNEGSKA (reference sequence). CDR3 length equals 17 residues.

This clonotype was seen only a few times. V usage is TRBV12-3 or TRBV12-4 and J usage is TRBJ2-7, with D possibly being TRBD1 or TRBD2 (5 bases each). The CDR3 is 14 residues long. V lost 3 bases, J lost 4 bases, and 13 bases lay in between. CDR3 region: CASSFPGTGYEQYF. In nucleotides, the CDR3 is TGTGCCAGCAGTTTTCCCGGGACGGGGTACGAGCAGTACTTC.

The chain joins TRBV20-1 to TRBJ2-5; D is possibly TRBD2 (5 bases). Looked up from germline, CDR1 is DFQATT and CDR2 is SNEGSKA (reference sequence). CDR3 length: 13 residues. The CDR3, as DNA: TGCAGCGCCGCGAGGCCCGGGGTTGAGACCCAGTACTTC. It specifies CSAARPGVETQYF.

The genes are TRBV29-1 and TRBJ2-1; tentative D call: TRBD2 (5 bases). Germline assignment: CDR1 SQVTM and CDR2 ANQGSEA. The CDR3 spans 13 residues. V was trimmed by 6 bases and J by 0 bases, leaving 9 bases between them. This chain's CDR3 is CSVRGNSYNEQFF. The CDR3 nucleotides are TGCAGCGTCCGGGGAAACTCCTACAATGAGCAGTTCTTC.

This clonotype occurred a few times. The chain joins TRBV12-3 or TRBV12-4 to TRBJ2-5, with TRBD2 matching 8 bases. With V trimmed by 5 bases and J by 4 bases, 9 bases remained unmatched. This CDR3 has 15 residues. Written as DNA, the CDR3 is TGTGCCAGCAGTCCGGACGGGGGGGCCTTAGAGACCCAGTACTTC. Translating gives CASSPDGGALETQYF.

The V and J genes are TRBV20-1 and TRBJ1-5; D not certain. Germline CDR1 reads DFQATT; CDR2 reads SNEGSKA (reference sequence). This CDR3 spans 14 amino acids. V was shortened by 3 bases and J by 4 bases, with 13 bases between the two germline ends. The DNA of the CDR3 is TGCAGTGCTAGTCCTGGAGACGGAAATCAGCCCCAGCATTTT. Its translation: CSASPGDGNQPQHF.

The chain links TRBV5-6 to TRBJ1-6; 7 bases line up with TRBD1. CDR1 is SGHDT, CDR2 YYEEEE, per germline. This CDR3 has 14 residues. With 5 bases clipped from V and 10 bases from J, the junction kept 9 bases outside the gene matches. CDR3: CASSYDRAGSPLHF. The CDR3 region has the DNA TGTGCCAGCAGTTACGACAGGGCAGGGTCACCCCTCCACTTT. Based on the CDR3 plus reference TRBV5-6 and TRBJ1-6, the full variable domain is DAGVTQSPTHLIKTRGQQVTLRCSPKSGHDTVSWYQQALGQGPQFIFQYYEEEERQRGNFPDRFSGHQFPNYSSELNVNALLLGDSALYLCASSYDRAGSPLHFGNGTRLTVT.

The sample holds a few counts of this clonotype. The chain links TRBV27 to TRBJ2-1; possible D gene TRBD1, 6 bases. V was pared by 5 bases and J by 2 bases, with 13 bases between. The germline V gene has CDR1 MNHEY and CDR2 SMNVEV (reference sequence). This CDR3 has 15 amino acids. The CDR3 nucleotides are TGTGCCAGCAGTGGGGGCGGAGGTACCTACAATGAGCAGTTCTTC. It codes for CASSGGGGTYNEQFF.

The chain combines TRBV5-1 with TRBJ2-4; 8 bases match TRBD1. The CDR3 covers 13 residues. Germline V gives CDR1 SGHRS, CDR2 YFSETQ. V was pared by 4 bases and J by 6 bases, with 3 bases of the junction left unmatched. This CDR3 is CASSRTGLNIQYF. For the CDR3, the DNA is TGCGCCAGCAGCCGGACAGGGTTAAACATTCAGTACTTC.

The rearrangement uses TRBV28 and TRBJ1-2; D is unclear. The germline CDR1 and CDR2 sequences are MDHEN and SYDVKM. V lost 6 bases and J 3 bases, leaving 17 bases between the germline ends. The CDR3 has 15 amino acids. The CDR3 spells CASRTASADHYGYTF. The CDR3 nucleotides read TGTGCCAGCAGAACTGCTTCCGCCGACCACTATGGCTACACCTTC.

This clonotype was seen a handful of times. This chain's CDR3 is CATSRDQSSGNTIYF. The CDR3 nucleotides read TGTGCCACCAGCAGAGATCAGAGCTCTGGAAACACCATATATTTT. The V gene is TRBV15, the J gene TRBJ1-3; D remains ambiguous. V lost 0 bases and J 0 bases, leaving 6 bases between the germline ends. The CDR3 has 15 amino acids. Germline CDR1 LNHNV, CDR2 YYDKDF (reference sequence).

V usage is TRBV20-1 and J usage is TRBJ2-7; maybe TRBD1 (6 bases). Trimming removed 6 bases from V and 6 bases from J, with 12 bases in between. Per the germline V gene, CDR1 is DFQATT and CDR2 is SNEGSKA (reference sequence). The CDR3 runs to 11 residues. In nucleotides, the CDR3 is TGCAGTGCGGCTACAGGGATCGAGCAGTACTTC. Protein product: CSAATGIEQYF.